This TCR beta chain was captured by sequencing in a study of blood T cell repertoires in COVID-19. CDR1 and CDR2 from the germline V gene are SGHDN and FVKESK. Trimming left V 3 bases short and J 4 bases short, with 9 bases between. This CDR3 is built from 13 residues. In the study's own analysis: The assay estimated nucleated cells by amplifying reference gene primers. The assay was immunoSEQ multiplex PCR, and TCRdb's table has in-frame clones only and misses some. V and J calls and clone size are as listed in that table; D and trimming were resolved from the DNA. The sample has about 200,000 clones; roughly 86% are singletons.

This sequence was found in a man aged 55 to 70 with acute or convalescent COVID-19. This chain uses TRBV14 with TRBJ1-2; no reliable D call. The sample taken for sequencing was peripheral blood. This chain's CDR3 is CASSQVRSYGYTF. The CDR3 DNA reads TGTGCCAGCAGCCAGGTCCGCAGCTATGGCTACACCTTC.